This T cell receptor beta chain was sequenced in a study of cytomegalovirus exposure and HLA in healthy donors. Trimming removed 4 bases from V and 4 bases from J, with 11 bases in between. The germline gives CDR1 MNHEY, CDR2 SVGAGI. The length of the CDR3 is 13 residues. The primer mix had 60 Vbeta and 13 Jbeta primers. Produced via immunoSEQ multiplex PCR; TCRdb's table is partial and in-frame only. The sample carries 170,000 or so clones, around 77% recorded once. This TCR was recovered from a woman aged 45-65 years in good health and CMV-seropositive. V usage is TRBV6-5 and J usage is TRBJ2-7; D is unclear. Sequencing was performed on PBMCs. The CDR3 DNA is TGTGCCAGCAGTTCCCCAGGAACTTACGAGCAGTACTTC. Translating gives CASSSPGTYEQYF.